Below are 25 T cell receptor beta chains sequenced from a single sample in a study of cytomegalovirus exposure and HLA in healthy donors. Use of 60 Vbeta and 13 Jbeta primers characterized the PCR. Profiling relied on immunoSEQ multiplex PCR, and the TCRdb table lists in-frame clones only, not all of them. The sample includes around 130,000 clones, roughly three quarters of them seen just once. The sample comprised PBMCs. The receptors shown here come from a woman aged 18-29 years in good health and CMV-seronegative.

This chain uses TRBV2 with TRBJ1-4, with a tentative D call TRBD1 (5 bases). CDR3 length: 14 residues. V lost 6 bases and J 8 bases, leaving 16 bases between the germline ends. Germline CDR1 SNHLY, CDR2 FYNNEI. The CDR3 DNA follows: TGTGCCAGCAGAGCCCCCCAGGGAGGGGAAAAACTGTTTTTT. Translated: CASRAPQGGEKLFF.

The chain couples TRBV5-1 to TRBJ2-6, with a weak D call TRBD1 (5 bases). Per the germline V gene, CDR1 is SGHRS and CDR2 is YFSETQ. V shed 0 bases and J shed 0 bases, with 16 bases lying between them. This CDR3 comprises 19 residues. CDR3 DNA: TGCGCCAGCAGCTTGGGAACAGGCGATACCCACTCTGGGGCCAACGTCCTGACTTTC. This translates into CASSLGTGDTHSGANVLTF. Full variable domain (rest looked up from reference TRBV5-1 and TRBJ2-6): KAGVTQTPRYLIKTRGQQVTLSCSPISGHRSVSWYQQTPGQGLQFLFEYFSETQRNKGNFPGRFSGRQFSNSRSEMNVSTLELGDSALYLCASSLGTGDTHSGANVLTFGAGSRLTVL.

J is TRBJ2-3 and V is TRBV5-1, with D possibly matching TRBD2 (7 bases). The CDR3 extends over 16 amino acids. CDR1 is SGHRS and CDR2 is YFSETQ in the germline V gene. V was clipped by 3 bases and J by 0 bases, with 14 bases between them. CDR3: CASSWPGGVSTDTQYF. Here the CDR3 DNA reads TGCGCCAGCAGCTGGCCGGGGGGCGTCAGCACAGATACGCAGTATTTT.

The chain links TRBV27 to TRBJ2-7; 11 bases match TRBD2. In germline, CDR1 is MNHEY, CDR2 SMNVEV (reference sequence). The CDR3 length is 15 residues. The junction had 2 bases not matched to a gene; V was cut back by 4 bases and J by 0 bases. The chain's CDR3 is CASSSSGRPSYEQYF. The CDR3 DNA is TGTGCCAGCAGTTCTAGCGGGAGGCCCTCCTACGAGCAGTACTTC.

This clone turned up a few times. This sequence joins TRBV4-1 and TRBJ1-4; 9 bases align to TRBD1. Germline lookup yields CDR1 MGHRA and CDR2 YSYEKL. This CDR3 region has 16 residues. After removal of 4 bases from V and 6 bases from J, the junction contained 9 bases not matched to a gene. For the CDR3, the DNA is TGCGCCAGCAGCCGGGACAGGGAATCGTCCGATGAAAAACTGTTTTTT. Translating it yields CASSRDRESSDEKLFF.

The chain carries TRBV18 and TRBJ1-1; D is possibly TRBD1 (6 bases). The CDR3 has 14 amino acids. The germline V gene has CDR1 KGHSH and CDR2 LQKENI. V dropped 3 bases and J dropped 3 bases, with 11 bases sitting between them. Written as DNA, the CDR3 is TGTGCCAGCTCACCGGGCAGGGGAGACACTGAAGCTTTCTTT. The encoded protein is CASSPGRGDTEAFF.

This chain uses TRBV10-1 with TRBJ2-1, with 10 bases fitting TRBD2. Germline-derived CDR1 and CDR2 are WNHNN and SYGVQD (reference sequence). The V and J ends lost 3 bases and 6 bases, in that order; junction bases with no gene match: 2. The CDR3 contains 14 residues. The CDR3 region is CASSDPSGGNEQFF. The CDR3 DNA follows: TGCGCCAGCAGTGATCCTAGCGGGGGCAATGAGCAGTTCTTC.

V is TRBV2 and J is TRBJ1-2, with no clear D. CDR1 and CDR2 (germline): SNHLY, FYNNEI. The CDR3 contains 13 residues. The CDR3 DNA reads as TGTGCTGGAGAACCAGACCGAGCACGTGGCTACACCTTC. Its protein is CAGEPDRARGYTF. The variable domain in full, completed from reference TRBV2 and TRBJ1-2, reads EPEVTQTPSHQVTQMGQEVILRCVPISNHLYFYWYRQILGQKVEFLVSFYNNEISEKSEIFDDQFSVERPDGSNFTLKIRSTKLEDSAMYFCAGEPDRARGYTFGSGTRLTVV.

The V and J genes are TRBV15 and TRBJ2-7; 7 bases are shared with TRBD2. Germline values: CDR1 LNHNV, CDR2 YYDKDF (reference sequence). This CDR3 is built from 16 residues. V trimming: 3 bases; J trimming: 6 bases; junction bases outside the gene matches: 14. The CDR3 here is CATSRASQSGVVEQYF. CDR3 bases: TGTGCCACCAGCAGGGCTAGCCAAAGCGGGGTGGTCGAGCAGTACTTC.

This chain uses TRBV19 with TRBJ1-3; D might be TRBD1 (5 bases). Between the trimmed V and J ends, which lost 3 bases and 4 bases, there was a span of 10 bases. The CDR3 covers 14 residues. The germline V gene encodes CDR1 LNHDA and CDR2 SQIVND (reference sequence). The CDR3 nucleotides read TGTGCCAGTAGTATGGACAACTGGGGAAACACCATATATTTT. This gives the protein CASSMDNWGNTIYF.

The CDR3 nucleotides read TGCAGCGACGGGGGACTAGCGGGAGCAAGGTTCTTC. Amino acids: CSDGGLAGARFF. The chain links TRBV29-1 to TRBJ2-1; 14 positions match TRBD2. The germline gives CDR1 SQVTM, CDR2 ANQGSEA. V lost 7 bases, J lost 15 bases, and 8 bases stayed unmatched. There are 12 residues in the CDR3.

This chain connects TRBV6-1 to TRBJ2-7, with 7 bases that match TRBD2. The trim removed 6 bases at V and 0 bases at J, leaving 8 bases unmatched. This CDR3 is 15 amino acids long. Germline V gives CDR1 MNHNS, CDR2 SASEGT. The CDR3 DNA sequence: TGTGCCAGCAGCCCTGGGGGAGGGGTCTCCTACGAGCAGTACTTC. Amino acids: CASSPGGGVSYEQYF.

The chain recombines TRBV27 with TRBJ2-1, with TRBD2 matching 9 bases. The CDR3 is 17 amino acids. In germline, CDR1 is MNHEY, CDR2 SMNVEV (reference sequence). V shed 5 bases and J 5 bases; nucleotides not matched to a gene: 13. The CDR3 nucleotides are TGTGCCAGCAGTCTAAGTACAACTAGCGGGCAGAACAATGAGCAGTTCTTC. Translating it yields CASSLSTTSGQNNEQFF.

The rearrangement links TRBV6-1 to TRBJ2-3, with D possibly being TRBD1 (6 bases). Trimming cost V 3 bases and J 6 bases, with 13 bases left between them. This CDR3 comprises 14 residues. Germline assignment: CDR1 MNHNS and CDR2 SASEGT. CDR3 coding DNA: TGTGCCAGCAGTGAGGGACATGAAGGGGATACGCAGTATTTT. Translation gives CASSEGHEGDTQYF.

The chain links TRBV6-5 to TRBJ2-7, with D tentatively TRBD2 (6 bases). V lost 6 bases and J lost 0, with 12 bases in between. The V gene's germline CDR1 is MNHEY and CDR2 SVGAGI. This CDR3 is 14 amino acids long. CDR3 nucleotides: TGTGCCAGCAGCCCCGGGACTCCCTCCTACGAGCAGTACTTC. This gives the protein CASSPGTPSYEQYF.

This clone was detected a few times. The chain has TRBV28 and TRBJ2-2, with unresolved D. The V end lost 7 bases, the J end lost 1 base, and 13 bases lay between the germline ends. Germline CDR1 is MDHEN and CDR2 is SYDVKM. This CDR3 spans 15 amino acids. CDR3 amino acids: CASTPLALNTGELFF. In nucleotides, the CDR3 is TGTGCCAGCACCCCTCTGGCTCTGAACACCGGGGAGCTGTTTTTT.

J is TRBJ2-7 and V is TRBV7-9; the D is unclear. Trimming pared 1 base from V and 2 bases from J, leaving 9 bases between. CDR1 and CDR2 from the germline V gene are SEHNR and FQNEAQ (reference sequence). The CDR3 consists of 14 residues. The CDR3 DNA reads TGTGCCAGCAGCTTAGATGCAGGCGCCTACGAGCAGTACTTC. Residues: CASSLDAGAYEQYF.

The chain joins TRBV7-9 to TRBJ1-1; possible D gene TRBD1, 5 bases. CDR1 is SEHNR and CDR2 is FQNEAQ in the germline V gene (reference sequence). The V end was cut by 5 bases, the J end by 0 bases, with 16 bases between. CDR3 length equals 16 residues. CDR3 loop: CASSPRWYRLNTEAFF. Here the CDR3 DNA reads TGTGCCAGCAGCCCCCGGTGGTACAGGTTGAACACTGAAGCTTTCTTT.

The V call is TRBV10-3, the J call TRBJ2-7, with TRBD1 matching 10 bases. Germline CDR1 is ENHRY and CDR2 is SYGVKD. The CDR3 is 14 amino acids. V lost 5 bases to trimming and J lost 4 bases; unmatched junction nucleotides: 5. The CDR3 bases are TGTGCCATCAGTCGGGACAGGGGTTGGTACGAGCAGTACTTC. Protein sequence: CAISRDRGWYEQYF.

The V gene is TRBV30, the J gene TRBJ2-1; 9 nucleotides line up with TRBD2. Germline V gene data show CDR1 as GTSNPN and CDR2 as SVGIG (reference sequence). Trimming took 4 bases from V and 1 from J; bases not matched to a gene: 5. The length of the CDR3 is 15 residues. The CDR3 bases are TGTGCCTGGACTAGCGGGACCAGTTCCTACAATGAGCAGTTCTTC. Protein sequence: CAWTSGTSSYNEQFF.

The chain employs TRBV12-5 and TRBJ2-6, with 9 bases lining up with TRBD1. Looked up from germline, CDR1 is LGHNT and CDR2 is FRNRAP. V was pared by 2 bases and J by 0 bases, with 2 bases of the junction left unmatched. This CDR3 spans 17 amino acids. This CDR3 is CASGLTGGYSGANVLTF. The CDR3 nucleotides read TGTGCTAGTGGTTTGACAGGGGGCTACTCTGGGGCCAACGTCCTGACTTTC.

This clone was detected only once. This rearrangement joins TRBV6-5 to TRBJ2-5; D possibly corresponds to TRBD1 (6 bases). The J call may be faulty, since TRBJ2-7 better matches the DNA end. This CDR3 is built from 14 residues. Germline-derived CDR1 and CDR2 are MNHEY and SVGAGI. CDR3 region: CASSYSRGYYEQYF. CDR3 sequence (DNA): TGTGCCAGCAGTTACTCGAGGGGGTACTACGAGCAGTACTTC.

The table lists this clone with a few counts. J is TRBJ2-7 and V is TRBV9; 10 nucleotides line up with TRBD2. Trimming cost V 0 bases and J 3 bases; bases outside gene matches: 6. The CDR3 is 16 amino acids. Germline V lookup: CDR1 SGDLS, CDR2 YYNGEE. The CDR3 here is CASSVGAGGLIYEQYF. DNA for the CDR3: TGTGCCAGCAGCGTAGGAGCGGGAGGGCTAATCTACGAGCAGTACTTC.

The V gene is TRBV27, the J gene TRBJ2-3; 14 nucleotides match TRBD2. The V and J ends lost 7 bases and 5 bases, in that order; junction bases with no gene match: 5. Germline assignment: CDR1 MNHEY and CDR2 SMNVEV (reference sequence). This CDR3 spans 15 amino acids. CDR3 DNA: TGTGCCAGCAAGGGACTAGCGGGAGATCAAGATACGCAGTATTTT. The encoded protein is CASKGLAGDQDTQYF.

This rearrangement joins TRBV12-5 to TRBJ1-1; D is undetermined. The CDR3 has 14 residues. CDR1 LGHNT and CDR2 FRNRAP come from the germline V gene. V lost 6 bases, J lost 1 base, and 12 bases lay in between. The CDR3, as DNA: TGTGCTAGTGGCATCCCCCCAGGGAACACTGAAGCTTTCTTT. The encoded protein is CASGIPPGNTEAFF.